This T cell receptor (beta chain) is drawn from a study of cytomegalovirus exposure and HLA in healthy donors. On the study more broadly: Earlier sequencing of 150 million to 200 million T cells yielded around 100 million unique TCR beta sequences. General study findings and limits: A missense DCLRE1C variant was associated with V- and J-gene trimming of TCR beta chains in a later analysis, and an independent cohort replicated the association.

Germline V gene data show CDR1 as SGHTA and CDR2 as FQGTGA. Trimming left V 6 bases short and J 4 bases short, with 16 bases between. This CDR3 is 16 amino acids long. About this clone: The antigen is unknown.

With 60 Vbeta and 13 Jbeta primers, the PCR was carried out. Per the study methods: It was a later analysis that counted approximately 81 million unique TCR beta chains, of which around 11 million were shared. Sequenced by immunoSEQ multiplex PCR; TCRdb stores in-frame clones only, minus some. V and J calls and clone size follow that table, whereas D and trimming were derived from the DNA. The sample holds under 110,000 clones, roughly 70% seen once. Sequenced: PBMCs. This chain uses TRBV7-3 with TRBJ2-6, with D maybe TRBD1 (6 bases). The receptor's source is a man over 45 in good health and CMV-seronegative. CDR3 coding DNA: TGTGCCAGCAGGAGGAACAGGGTGGCGGGGGCCAACGTCCTGACTTTC. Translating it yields CASRRNRVAGANVLTF.